Listed below are T cell receptor beta chains from one sample, sequenced in a study of T cells in localized non-small cell lung cancer. Profiled with immunoSEQ multiplex PCR; TCRdb holds only in-frame clones, not every one. Found here are approximately 2,700 clones, just over 25% of them singletons; the top ten hold less than 9.5%. Sequencing was performed on normal lung tissue next to the tumor, taken before any cancer treatment. Receptors originate from a man aged 35-69 years with stage II lung adenocarcinoma. Both conserved end residues are trimmed from each CDR3. Each record gives: clone size, V gene, J gene, CDR3 protein. For some rows the clone size is stated as once, few or many, or as a class when expanded; others skip it.

abundance: -; v_gene: TRBV28; j_gene: TRBJ2-3; CDR3aa: ASSPPRDPQY
abundance: few; v_gene: TRBV6-4; j_gene: TRBJ1-2; CDR3aa: ASIRTPDAI
abundance: large; v_gene: TRBV29-1; j_gene: TRBJ1-1; CDR3aa: SGDRGRSEAF
abundance: -; v_gene: TRBV18; j_gene: TRBJ1-1; CDR3aa: ASSPANFNTEAF
abundance: -; v_gene: TRBV6-8; j_gene: TRBJ1-2; CDR3aa: ASRATGVNYGYT
abundance: medium-sized; v_gene: TRBV7-6; j_gene: TRBJ2-3; CDR3aa: ASSRSSGGAQDTQY
abundance: few; v_gene: TRBV10-3; j_gene: TRBJ1-2; CDR3aa: AISEGHHGYT
abundance: -; v_gene: TRBV6-8; j_gene: TRBJ2-1; CDR3aa: ASSPATGTTMWDEQF
abundance: few; v_gene: TRBV6-8; j_gene: TRBJ2-3; CDR3aa: AIQSPSTDTQY
abundance: few; v_gene: TRBV6-8; j_gene: TRBJ2-1; CDR3aa: ASSGTGEYNEQF
abundance: -; v_gene: TRBV6-8; j_gene: TRBJ1-4; CDR3aa: ASSPWTGSNEKLF
abundance: -; v_gene: TRBV11-3; j_gene: TRBJ2-2; CDR3aa: ASSPRQKNTGELF
abundance: medium-sized; v_gene: TRBV6-8; j_gene: TRBJ2-6; CDR3aa: ASEYSGANVLT
abundance: large; v_gene: TRBV10-2; j_gene: TRBJ2-1; CDR3aa: ASSDEAGRAEQF
abundance: -; v_gene: TRBV19; j_gene: TRBJ2-6; CDR3aa: ASSRDRSLSGANVLT
abundance: -; v_gene: TRBV11-3; j_gene: TRBJ1-2; CDR3aa: ASSYAGQTTRGYT
abundance: -; v_gene: TRBV11-3; j_gene: TRBJ1-3; CDR3aa: ASSLRQTGNTIY
abundance: -; v_gene: TRBV6-1; j_gene: TRBJ2-3; CDR3aa: ASSEGGGADTQY
abundance: medium-sized; v_gene: TRBV6-8; j_gene: TRBJ1-5; CDR3aa: ASSTRGAHRGNQPQH
abundance: many; v_gene: TRBV11-3; j_gene: TRBJ1-1; CDR3aa: ASSLVVGQDPEAF
abundance: -; v_gene: TRBV29-1; j_gene: TRBJ2-1; CDR3aa: SVVSGQGAYEQF
abundance: -; v_gene: TRBV7-1; j_gene: TRBJ2-3; CDR3aa: ASSIVPRDTQY
abundance: few; v_gene: TRBV6-8; j_gene: TRBJ2-2; CDR3aa: ASSPRTSGTGELF
abundance: few; v_gene: TRBV14; j_gene: TRBJ2-3; CDR3aa: ASSRMGLAGTDTQY
abundance: -; v_gene: TRBV11-3; j_gene: TRBJ1-4; CDR3aa: ASSYLAGAGENEKLF
abundance: few; v_gene: TRBV28; j_gene: TRBJ1-1; CDR3aa: ASSLSSQGLTEAF
abundance: -; v_gene: TRBV6-8; j_gene: TRBJ1-2; CDR3aa: ASSYLPIRGVHGYT
abundance: few; v_gene: TRBV11-3; j_gene: TRBJ2-5; CDR3aa: ASSLGGGSGETQY
abundance: medium-sized; v_gene: TRBV6-8; j_gene: TRBJ1-4; CDR3aa: ASSRAQAANEKLF
abundance: few; v_gene: TRBV6-8; j_gene: TRBJ2-5; CDR3aa: ASSYSQGARQETQY
abundance: few; v_gene: TRBV1; j_gene: TRBJ2-7; CDR3aa: ASSVIPGTALGEQY
abundance: medium-sized; v_gene: TRBV11-3; j_gene: TRBJ1-2; CDR3aa: ASSYTGTGEHGYT
abundance: -; v_gene: TRBV11-3; j_gene: TRBJ1-6; CDR3aa: ASSLDGGERSPLH
abundance: -; v_gene: TRBV19; j_gene: TRBJ1-3; CDR3aa: ASRPGQLSSGNTIY
abundance: -; v_gene: TRBV19; j_gene: TRBJ1-5; CDR3aa: ASSGTGEATPQH
abundance: few; v_gene: TRBV11-3; j_gene: TRBJ1-5; CDR3aa: ASSSGTGYQPQH
abundance: -; v_gene: TRBV19; j_gene: TRBJ2-1; CDR3aa: ASSIEGISYNEQF
abundance: -; v_gene: TRBV14; j_gene: TRBJ2-7; CDR3aa: ASSVNYEQY
abundance: few; v_gene: TRBV6-7; j_gene: TRBJ2-5; CDR3aa: ASSRPHRKPETQY
abundance: medium-sized; v_gene: TRBV11-3; j_gene: TRBJ1-3; CDR3aa: ASSLGGGGAGNTIY
abundance: few; v_gene: TRBV6-8; j_gene: TRBJ1-1; CDR3aa: ASSEPLGSSGPAF
abundance: -; v_gene: TRBV19; j_gene: TRBJ2-2; CDR3aa: ASRTSGARRTGELF
abundance: few; v_gene: TRBV6-8; j_gene: TRBJ1-1; CDR3aa: ASSYSPGTNTEAF
abundance: few; v_gene: TRBV11-3; j_gene: TRBJ2-1; CDR3aa: ASSLDVDRAGEQF
abundance: -; v_gene: TRBV9; j_gene: TRBJ2-5; CDR3aa: ASSPSGGALQETQY
abundance: -; v_gene: TRBV11-3; j_gene: TRBJ2-3; CDR3aa: ASSLARGGSTDTQY
abundance: few; v_gene: TRBV9; j_gene: TRBJ1-3; CDR3aa: ASSSYRDRGSGNTIY
abundance: medium-sized; v_gene: TRBV10-2; j_gene: TRBJ2-3; CDR3aa: AAAVIRDRVEADTQY
abundance: -; v_gene: TRBV15; j_gene: TRBJ1-5; CDR3aa: ATSRERGNQPQH
abundance: -; v_gene: TRBV6-8; j_gene: TRBJ2-2; CDR3aa: ASSDPDRGQTGELF
abundance: -; v_gene: TRBV5-1; j_gene: TRBJ1-1; CDR3aa: ASSLGPRRDTEAF
abundance: few; v_gene: TRBV6-8; j_gene: TRBJ2-1; CDR3aa: ASSETSGGGDEQF